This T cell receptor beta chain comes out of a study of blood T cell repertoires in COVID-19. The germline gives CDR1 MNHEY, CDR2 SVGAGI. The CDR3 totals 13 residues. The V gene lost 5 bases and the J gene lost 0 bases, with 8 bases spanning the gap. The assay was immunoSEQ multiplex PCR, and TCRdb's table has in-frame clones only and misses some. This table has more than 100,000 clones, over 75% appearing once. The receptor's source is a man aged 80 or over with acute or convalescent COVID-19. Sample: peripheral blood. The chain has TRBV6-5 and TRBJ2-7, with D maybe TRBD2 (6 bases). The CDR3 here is CASSRGVSYEQYF. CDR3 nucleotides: TGTGCCAGCAGTCGCGGGGTCTCCTACGAGCAGTACTTC.